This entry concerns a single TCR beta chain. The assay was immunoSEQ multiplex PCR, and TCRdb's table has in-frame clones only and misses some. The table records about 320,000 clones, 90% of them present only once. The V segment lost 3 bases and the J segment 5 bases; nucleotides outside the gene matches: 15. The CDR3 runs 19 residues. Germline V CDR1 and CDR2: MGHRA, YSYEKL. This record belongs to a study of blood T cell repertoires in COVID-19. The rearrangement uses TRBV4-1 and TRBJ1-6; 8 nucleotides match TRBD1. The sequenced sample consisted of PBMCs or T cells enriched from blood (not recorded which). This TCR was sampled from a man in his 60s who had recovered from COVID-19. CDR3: CASSQDYGYRDRNNSPLHF. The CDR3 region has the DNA TGCGCCAGCAGCCAGGATTACGGCTACCGGGACAGGAATAATTCACCCCTCCACTTT.